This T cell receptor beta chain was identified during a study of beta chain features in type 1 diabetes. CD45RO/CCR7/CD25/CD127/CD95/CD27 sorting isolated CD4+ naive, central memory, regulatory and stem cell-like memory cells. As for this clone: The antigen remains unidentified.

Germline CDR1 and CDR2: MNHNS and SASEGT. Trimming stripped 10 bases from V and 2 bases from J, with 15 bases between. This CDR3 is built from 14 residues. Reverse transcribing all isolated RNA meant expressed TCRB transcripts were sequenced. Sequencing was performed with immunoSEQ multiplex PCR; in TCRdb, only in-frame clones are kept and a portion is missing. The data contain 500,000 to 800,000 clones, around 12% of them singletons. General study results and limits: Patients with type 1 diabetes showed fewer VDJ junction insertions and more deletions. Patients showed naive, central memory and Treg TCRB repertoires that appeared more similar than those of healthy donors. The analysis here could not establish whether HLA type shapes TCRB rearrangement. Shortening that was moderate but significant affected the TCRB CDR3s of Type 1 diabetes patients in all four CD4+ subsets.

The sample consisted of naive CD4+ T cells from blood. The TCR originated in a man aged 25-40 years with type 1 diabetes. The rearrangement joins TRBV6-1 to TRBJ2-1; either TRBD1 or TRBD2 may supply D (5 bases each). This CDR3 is CATGRQGPYNEQFF. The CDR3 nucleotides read TGTGCCACCGGAAGGCAGGGACCCTACAATGAGCAGTTCTTC.